This entry is about one TCR beta chain. The data derive from a study of T cell repertoires in ileal Crohn's disease. Sequencing used immunoSEQ multiplex PCR; TCRdb keeps in-frame clones, though not all of them. The sample consists of thousands of clones, nearly 85% of them appearing once. The sequencing sample was made of ileal tissue. This TCR came from an adult with Crohn's disease.

DNA of the CDR3: TGTGCCAGCAGCTTAGATGGGGGGTCAGGTGAGCAGTTCTTC. Translating it yields CASSLDGGSGEQFF. The chain joins TRBV7-9 to TRBJ2-1; D may be TRBD2 (6 bases). Germline loops: CDR1 SEHNR, CDR2 FQNEAQ (reference sequence). The ends were cut back, 1 base at V and 9 bases at J, with 13 bases in the middle. The length of the CDR3 is 14 residues.